This section outlines one T cell receptor (beta chain) sequence together with its context. It lacks a known antigen. Qualities for individual bases were not recorded, and no much larger clone is one base off. The data were obtained in a study of blood T cell repertoires in COVID-19 (dated by TCRdb to the early 2020s). Concerning the study at large: Recovered participants in ImmuneRACE Cohort 3 were defined by two consecutive negative NP/OP PCR tests, clearance by a healthcare professional, or resolution of symptoms. The material from the prospective study consisted of cDNA or gDNA derived from T cells, B-cell-depleted T cells, or PBMCs. The dataset comprised deeply sampled blood TCRbeta repertoires from subjects exposed to, actively infected with, or recovered from COVID-19. The repertoires were released in a freely available public database meant as a resource for research on the immune response to SARS-CoV-2. Sample metadata almost always included a de-identified subject ID, COVID-19 status, age in years and sex. Where HLA class I and class II types were available, the types were taken from metadata supplied by the sample provider, not from assay-based typing. Samples from collaborators originated in the United States, Italy and Spain and spanned both the acute and convalescent phases of COVID-19. Samples were obtained from the ongoing ImmuneRACE study (first 160 participants) and from some 1,200 subjects provided by 6 global collaborators.

Participants in the prospective study were enrolled through a virtual design, were aged 18 to 89 years, and lived in 24 United States geographic areas. In the prospective study, cohorts were assigned on the basis of participant-reported clinical history obtained from a screening survey and a study questionnaire. Mobile phlebotomists in the prospective study collected whole blood, serum and a nasopharyngeal or oropharyngeal swab from every participant. Prospective study participants could optionally give additional blood draws and questionnaires over an approximately 2-month period. Prospective study blood samples were shipped either frozen or at room temperature before DNA extraction. V gives up 2 bases and J gives up 1 base, and the segment between their germline ends measures 9 bases. Based on the germline V gene, the CDR1 and CDR2 sequences are ENHRY and SYGVKD. The cysteine opens and the phenylalanine closes a CDR3 of 15 amino acids. The kept DNA is CDR3 alone, 45 bases in frame from the first base.

The immunoSEQ Assay, a bias-controlled multiplex PCR, was used to amplify TCRbeta CDR3 regions from genomic DNA. The authors' analysis ran thus. Nucleated cell counts per sample were estimated from amplification of reference gene primers within the assay. To quantify the absolute abundance of each unique TCRbeta CDR3 rearrangement, sequence reads were collapsed and filtered. Productive Simpson clonality was computed per sample as the square root of Simpson's diversity index over productive rearrangements. Sourced from immuneACCESS, this table was stored by TCRdb with only in-frame sequences that have V and J called. A share of the clones is absent; for the studies checked, an unresolved V gene accounts for under half, and the remainder has no known explanation. Clone size and the V and J calls come from that table; the DNA yielded D and trimming. The sample has 210,000 or so clones on record, about 90% of them singletons. Over 3% of the sample comes from the top ten.

What the authors observed across the whole study: Clinical and demographic metadata were provided uncurated, with the amount varying by source and participant.

The chain is assembled from TRBV10-3 and TRBJ1-5; no D segment can be confidently identified. The sequence was obtained from a woman in her forties or fifties in a cohort exposed to, infected with or recovered from COVID-19 (not recorded which). The sample was PBMCs or T cells enriched from blood (not recorded which). The sequence in DNA is TGTGCCATCAGTGAGGAGGGTACAAGCAATCAGCCCCAGCATTTT. The translation is CAISEEGTSNQPQHF.